The clone carrying this T cell receptor (delta chain) qualifies as medium-sized. The same CDR3 arises from other DNA sequences in this sample as well. This entry belongs to a study of gamma-delta chains in newborns, infants, children. Study information: Microbial exposure reportedly drives polyclonal innate γδ T cell expansion after birth.

This CDR3 has 16 amino acids. The junction had 16 bases not matched to a gene; V was cut back by 0 bases and J by 7 bases. CDR1 is TVYSNPD, CDR2 GDNSRS, per germline (reference sequence). With CATT, TCRdb re-called clones from the reads. The table shows 3,000 to 4,000 delta-chain clones, with approximately 2% occurring only once. Sequences were obtained from blood. This clonotype was sampled from a child who was a newborn, infant or young child, either healthy, febrile or measles-vaccinated (not recorded which). This chain joins TRDV3 and TRDJ1, with 8 nucleotides matching TRDD2. This CDR3 is CAFRTSYHPGPGKLIF. Here the CDR3 DNA reads TGTGCCTTTAGGACTTCCTACCATCCCGGTCCCGGTAAACTCATCTTT.